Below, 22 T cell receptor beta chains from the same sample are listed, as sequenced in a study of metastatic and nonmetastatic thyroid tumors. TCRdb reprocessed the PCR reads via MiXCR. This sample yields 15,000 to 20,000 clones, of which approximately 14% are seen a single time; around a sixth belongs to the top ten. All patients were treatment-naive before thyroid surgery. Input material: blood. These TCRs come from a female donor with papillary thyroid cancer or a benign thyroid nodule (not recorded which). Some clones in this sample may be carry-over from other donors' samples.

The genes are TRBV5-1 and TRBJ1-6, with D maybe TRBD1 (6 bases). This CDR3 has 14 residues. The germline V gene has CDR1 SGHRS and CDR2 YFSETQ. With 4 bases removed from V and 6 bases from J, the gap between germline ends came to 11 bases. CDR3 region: CASSPGQLNSPLHF. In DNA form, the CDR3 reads TGCGCCAGCAGCCCGGGACAACTTAATTCACCCCTCCACTTT.

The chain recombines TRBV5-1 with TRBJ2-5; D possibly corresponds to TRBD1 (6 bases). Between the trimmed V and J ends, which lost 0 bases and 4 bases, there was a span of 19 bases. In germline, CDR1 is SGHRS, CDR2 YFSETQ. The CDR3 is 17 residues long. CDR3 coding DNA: TGCGCCAGCAGCTTGGTACTATCAGGGGTCGGAGGAGAGACCCAGTACTTC. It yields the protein CASSLVLSGVGGETQYF.

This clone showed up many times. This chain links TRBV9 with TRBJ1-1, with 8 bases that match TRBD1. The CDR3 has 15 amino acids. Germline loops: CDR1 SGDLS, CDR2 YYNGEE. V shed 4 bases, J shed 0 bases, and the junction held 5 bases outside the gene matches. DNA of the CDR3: TGTGCCAGCAGCCCGCGGACAGGGATGAACACTGAAGCTTTCTTT. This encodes CASSPRTGMNTEAFF.

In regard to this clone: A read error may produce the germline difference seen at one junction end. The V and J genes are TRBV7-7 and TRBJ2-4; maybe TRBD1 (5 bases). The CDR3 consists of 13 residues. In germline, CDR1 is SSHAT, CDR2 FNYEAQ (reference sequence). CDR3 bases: TGTGCTACAGGTGGGGATTCCAAAGACATTCAGTACTTC. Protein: CATGGDSKDIQYF.

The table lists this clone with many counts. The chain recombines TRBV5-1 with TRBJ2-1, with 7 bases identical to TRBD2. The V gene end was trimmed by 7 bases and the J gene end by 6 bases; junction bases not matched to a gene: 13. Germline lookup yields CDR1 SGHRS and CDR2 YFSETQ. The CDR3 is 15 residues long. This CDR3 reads CASGWGAGESNEQFF. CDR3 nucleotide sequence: TGCGCCAGCGGTTGGGGTGCGGGAGAGAGCAATGAGCAGTTCTTC.

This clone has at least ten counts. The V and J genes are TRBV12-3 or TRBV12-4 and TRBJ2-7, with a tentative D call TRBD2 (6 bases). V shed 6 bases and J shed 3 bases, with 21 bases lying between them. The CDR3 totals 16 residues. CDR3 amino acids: CASSLTPMVGGYEQYF. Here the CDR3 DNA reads TGTGCCAGCAGCCTTACCCCGATGGTGGGGGGCTACGAGCAGTACTTC.

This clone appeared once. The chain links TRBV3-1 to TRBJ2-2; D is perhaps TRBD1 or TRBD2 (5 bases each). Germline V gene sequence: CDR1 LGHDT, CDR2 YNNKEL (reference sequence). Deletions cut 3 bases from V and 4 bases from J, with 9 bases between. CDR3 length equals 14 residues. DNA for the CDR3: TGTGCCAGCAGCCAGAGGGGCGGCACCGGGGAGCTGTTTTTT. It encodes CASSQRGGTGELFF.

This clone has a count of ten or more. In DNA, the CDR3 is TGTGCCTGGAGGGAGAGGGGCGGACAGGGGGTTTCACCCCTCCACTTT. Its translation is CAWRERGGQGVSPLHF. The rearrangement links TRBV30 to TRBJ1-6, with 10 bases identical to TRBD1. V lost 3 bases to trimming and J lost 9 bases; unmatched junction nucleotides: 11. Germline CDR1 GTSNPN, CDR2 SVGIG (reference sequence). The CDR3 runs 16 residues. The full variable domain, rest sourced from reference TRBV30 and TRBJ1-6, is SQTIHQWPATLVQPVGSPLSLECTVEGTSNPNLYWYRQAAGRGLQLLFYSVGIGQISSEVPQNLSASRPQDRQFILSSKKLLLSDSGFYLCAWRERGGQGVSPLHFGNGTRLTVT.

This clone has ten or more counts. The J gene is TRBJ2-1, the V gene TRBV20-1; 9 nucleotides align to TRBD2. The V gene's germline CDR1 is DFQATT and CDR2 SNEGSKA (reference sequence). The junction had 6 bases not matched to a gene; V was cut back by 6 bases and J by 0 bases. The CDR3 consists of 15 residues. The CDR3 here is CSAPVSGGSYNEQFF. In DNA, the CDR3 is TGCAGTGCCCCGGTTAGCGGGGGCTCCTACAATGAGCAGTTCTTC.

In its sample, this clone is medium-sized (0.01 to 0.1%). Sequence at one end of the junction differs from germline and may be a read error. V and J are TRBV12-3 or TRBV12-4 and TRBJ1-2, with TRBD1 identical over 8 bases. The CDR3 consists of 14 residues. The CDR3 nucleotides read TGTGCCAGCAGTACCTTGACAGGGGACTACGGCTACACCTTC. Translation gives CASSTLTGDYGYTF.

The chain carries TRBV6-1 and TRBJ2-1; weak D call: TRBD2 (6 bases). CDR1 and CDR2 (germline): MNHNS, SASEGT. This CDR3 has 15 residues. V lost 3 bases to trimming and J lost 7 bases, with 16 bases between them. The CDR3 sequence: CASSESVGSGNEQFF. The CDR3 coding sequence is TGTGCCAGCAGTGAGTCGGTCGGGAGCGGGAATGAGCAGTTCTTC.

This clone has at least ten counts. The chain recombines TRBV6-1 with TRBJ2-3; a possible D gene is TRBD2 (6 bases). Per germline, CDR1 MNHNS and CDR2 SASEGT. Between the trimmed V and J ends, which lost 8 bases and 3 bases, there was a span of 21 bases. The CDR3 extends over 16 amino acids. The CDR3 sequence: CASGTTPGRGTDTQYF. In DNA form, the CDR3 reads TGTGCCAGCGGGACGACTCCCGGGAGAGGTACAGATACGCAGTATTTT.

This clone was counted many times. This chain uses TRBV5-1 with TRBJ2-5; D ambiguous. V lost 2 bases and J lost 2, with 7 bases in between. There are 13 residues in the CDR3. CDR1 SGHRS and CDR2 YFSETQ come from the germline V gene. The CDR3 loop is CASSFGQQETQYF. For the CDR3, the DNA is TGCGCCAGCAGCTTCGGGCAGCAAGAGACCCAGTACTTC.

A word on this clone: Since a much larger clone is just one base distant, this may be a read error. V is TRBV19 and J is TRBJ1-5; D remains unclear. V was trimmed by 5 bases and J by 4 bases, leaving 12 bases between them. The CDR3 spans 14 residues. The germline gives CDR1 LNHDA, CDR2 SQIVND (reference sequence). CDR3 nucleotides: TGTGCCAGTAGTCGGGCCCCCGGAAATCAGCCCCAGCATTTT. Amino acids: CASSRAPGNQPQHF.

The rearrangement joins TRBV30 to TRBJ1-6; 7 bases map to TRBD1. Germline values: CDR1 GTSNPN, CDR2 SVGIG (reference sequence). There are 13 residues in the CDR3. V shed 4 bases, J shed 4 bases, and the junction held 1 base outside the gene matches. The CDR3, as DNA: TGTGCCTGGACGGACAGGTATAATTCACCCCTCCACTTT. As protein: CAWTDRYNSPLHF.

The CDR3 region has the DNA TGTGCCAGCAGCCCCCGGTTTGGCTCCTACAATGAGCAGTTCTTC. Protein sequence: CASSPRFGSYNEQFF. The chain is built from TRBV11-2 and TRBJ2-1; no definite D call. V was pared by 5 bases and J by 0 bases, with 11 bases between. Germline loops: CDR1 SGHAT, CDR2 FQNNGV. The CDR3 totals 15 residues.

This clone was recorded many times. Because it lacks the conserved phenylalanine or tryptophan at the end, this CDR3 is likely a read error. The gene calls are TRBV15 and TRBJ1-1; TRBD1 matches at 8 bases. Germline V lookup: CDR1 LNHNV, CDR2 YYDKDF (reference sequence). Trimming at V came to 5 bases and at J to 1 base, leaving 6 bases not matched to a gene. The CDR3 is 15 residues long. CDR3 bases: TGTGCCACCAGCCCGCGGACAGGGAGGAACACTGAAGCTTTCATT. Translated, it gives CATSPRTGRNTEAFI.

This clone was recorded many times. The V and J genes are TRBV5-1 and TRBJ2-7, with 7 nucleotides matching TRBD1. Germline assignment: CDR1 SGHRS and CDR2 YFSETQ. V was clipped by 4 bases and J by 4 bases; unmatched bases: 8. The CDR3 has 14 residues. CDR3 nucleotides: TGCGCCAGCAGCGCTGACAGGGCCGTGTACGAGCAGTACTTC. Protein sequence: CASSADRAVYEQYF.

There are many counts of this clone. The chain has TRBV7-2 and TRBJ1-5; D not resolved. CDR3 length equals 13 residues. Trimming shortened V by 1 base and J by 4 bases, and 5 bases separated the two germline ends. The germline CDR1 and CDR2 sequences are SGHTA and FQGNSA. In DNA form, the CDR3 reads TGTGCCAGCAGCTTAGATCCTAATCAGCCCCAGCATTTT. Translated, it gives CASSLDPNQPQHF. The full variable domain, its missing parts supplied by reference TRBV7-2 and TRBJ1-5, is GAGVSQSPSNKVTEKGKDVELRCDPISGHTALYWYRQSLGQGLEFLIYFQGNSAPDKSGLPSDRFSAERTGGSVSTLTIQRTQQEDSAVYLCASSLDPNQPQHFGDGTRLSIL.

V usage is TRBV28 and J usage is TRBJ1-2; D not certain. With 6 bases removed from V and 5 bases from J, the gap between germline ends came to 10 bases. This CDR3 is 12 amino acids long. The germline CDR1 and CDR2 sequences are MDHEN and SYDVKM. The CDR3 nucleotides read TGTGCCAGCAGCCGAAGCAATTATGGCTACACCTTC. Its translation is CASSRSNYGYTF.

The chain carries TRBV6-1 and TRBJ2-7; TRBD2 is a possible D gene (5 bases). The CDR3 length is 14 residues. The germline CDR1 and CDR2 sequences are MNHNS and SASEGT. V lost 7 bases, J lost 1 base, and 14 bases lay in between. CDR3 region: CASTPSGVSYEQYF. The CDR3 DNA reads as TGTGCCAGCACTCCAAGCGGCGTTTCCTACGAGCAGTACTTC.

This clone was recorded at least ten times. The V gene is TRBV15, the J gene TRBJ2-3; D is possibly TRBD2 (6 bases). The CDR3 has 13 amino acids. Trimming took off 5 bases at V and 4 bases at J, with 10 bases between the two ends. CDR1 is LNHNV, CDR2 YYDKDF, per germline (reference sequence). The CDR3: CATSLGEADTQYF. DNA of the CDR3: TGTGCCACCAGCCTAGGGGAGGCAGATACGCAGTATTTT.